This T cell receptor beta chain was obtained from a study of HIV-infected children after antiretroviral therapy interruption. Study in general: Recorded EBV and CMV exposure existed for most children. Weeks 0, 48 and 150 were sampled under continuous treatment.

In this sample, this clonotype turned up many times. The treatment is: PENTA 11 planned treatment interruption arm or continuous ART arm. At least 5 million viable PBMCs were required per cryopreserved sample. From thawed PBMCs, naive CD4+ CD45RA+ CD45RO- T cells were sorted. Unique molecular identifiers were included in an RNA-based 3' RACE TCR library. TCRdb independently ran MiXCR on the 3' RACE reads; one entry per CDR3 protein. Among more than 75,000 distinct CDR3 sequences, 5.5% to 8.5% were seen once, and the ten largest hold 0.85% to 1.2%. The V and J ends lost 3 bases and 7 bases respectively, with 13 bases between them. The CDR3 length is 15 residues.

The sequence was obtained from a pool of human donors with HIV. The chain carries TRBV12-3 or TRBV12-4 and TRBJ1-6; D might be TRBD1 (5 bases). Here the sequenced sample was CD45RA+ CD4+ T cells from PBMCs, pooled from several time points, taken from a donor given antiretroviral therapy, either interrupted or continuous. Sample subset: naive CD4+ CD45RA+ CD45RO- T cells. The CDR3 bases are TGTGCCAGCAGTTTGTGGGCAGGGATAAATTCACCCCTCCACTTT. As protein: CASSLWAGINSPLHF.